This T cell receptor (beta chain) was documented in a study of T cell clonotyping in hematopoietic cell transplantation. Study conclusions and caveats: CD4 and CD8 repertoire contributions could not be separated without sorting. Few recipient clonotypes overlapped donors; over 95% were de novo at given depth. After transplant, recipient diversity fell while pathologically expanded clonotypes grew through day 180.

Comment on this clone: Antigen specificity is unknown.

Recipients were bled about 28 days pretransplant and at posttransplant days 30, 100, 180. Measured with immunoSEQ multiplex PCR; TCRdb has only the in-frame clones, and not every one. The repertoire has 7,000 or so clones, around nine tenths of them found once; the top ten carry under 5.5%. There are 17 residues in the CDR3. CDR1 and CDR2 from the germline V gene are SNHLY and FYNNEI. Trimming removed 2 bases at V and 0 bases at J, with 14 bases between. This sample comprised PBMCs, obtained 100 days after allogeneic stem cell transplant. The source is a male patient aged 45-60 years who had an allogeneic stem cell transplant from a related donor, so the T cells may come from the graft donor. Some clones in this sample may be carry-over from other donors' samples. This sequence joins TRBV2 and TRBJ1-3; D is unresolved. The CDR3 DNA follows: TGTGCCAGCAGTGAAAGGCCCTCCGGTGCCTCTGGAAACACCATATATTTT. The encoded protein is CASSERPSGASGNTIYF.